The clone carrying this T cell receptor beta chain was counted only a few times. Its specificity is unknown. This sample stems from a study of T cells in Graves' hyperthyroidism and ophthalmopathy. Study-wide results and limits: The majority of expanded thyroid clonotypes above 0.001 also appeared in blood. The model forecast ophthalmopathy, anticipating it by a median roughly 6.5 months before onset.

This CDR3 spans 17 amino acids. After removal of 0 bases from V and 1 base from J, the junction contained 5 bases not matched to a gene. Germline V gives CDR1 SGHRS, CDR2 YFSETQ. Using RNA transcripts as the source, TCR beta CDR3 regions were amplified. Primed by the HTBI set, a first-round RT-PCR was run on the TCR CDR3. TCRdb used MiXCR to reprocess the multiplex PCR reads, holding one entry per CDR3 protein. Here the sample spans around 690,000 distinct CDR3 sequences, approximately 15% being singletons. The authors took PBMCs from roughly 9.3 ml fresh peripheral blood. The clonotype comes from a man aged 45 to 65 with Graves' hyperthyroidism. V usage is TRBV5-1 and J usage is TRBJ2-7, with 12 bases matching TRBD2. The material sequenced was blood. CDR3 protein: CASSLGLAGEESYEQYF. In DNA form, the CDR3 reads TGCGCCAGCAGCTTGGGACTAGCGGGAGAGGAGTCCTACGAGCAGTACTTC.